The sequence of this T cell receptor beta chain was determined in a study of response to subunit inactivated influenza vaccine. General study results and limits: Authors proposed each seasonal influenza vaccination draws in few new T cells.

TCRdb passed the RT-PCR reads through MiXCR, listing each CDR3 protein once. The repertoire holds around 500,000 distinct CDR3 sequences, with 9.5% to 13% as singletons. This clonotype was observed at least ten times. The target antigen is unknown. This TCR was recovered from a man between 50 and 59 years old who received an inactivated influenza vaccine. This specimen consisted of PBMCs from blood, obtained around seven weeks after vaccination.

DNA of the CDR3: TGTGCCATCAGTGCCTTGGATTTGGCCTATGGCTACACCTTC. It is translated as CAISALDLAYGYTF. The chain uses TRBV10-3 and TRBJ1-2; unclear D gene. This CDR3 is 14 amino acids long. Germline CDR1 ENHRY, CDR2 SYGVKD. V shed 4 bases and J shed 4 bases, with 13 bases lying between them.